A selection of T cell receptor beta chains follows, all from one sample in a study of long-term antiretroviral therapy in people with HIV. Only in-frame clones appear in the TCRdb table, and some are missing; sequencing was by immunoSEQ multiplex PCR. Among about 21,000 clones, roughly 79% were seen once, and the ten largest hold about 4.9%. Sample: unsorted PBMCs, taken 0.5 years after starting antiretroviral therapy. Receptor source: a man aged 18 to 30 with HIV. The CDR3 runs from the conserved cysteine through the conserved F or W. The D gene is left open where the match is weak. Clone sizes are given selectively: once, few, many, or a class where the clone is expanded.

v_call	clone_size	d_call	j_call	cdr3_aa	cdr3_nt
TRBV7-9	few	-	TRBJ2-7	CASSLALEQGYSYEQYF	TGTGCCAGCAGCCTAGCCCTTGAACAGGGATACTCCTACGAGCAGTACTTC
TRBV7-3	-	-	TRBJ2-5	CASSQTAGETQYF	TGTGCCAGCAGTCAAACGGCCGGGGAGACCCAGTACTTC
TRBV13	-	-	TRBJ1-3	CASSFVRDNSGNTIYF	TGTGCCAGCAGCTTTGTCCGGGACAACTCTGGAAACACCATATATTTT
TRBV6-6	-	-	TRBJ2-7	CASSEDPYEQYF	TGTGCCAGCAGTGAGGACCCCTACGAGCAGTACTTC
TRBV28	-	-	TRBJ2-5	CASSLYRQEETQYF	TGTGCCAGCAGTTTATATCGGCAGGAAGAGACCCAGTACTTC
TRBV5-4	-	-	TRBJ1-2	CASSFSRGEGGYTF	TGTGCCAGCAGCTTTTCGCGGGGCGAGGGTGGCTACACCTTC
TRBV10-2	-	TRBD1	TRBJ2-7	CATTRGTGTTYEQYF	TGCGCCACAACGAGGGGGACAGGGACTACTTACGAGCAGTACTTC
TRBV18	-	-	TRBJ1-5	CASSPAGNNQPQHF	TGTGCCAGCTCACCAGCTGGGAACAATCAGCCCCAGCATTTT
TRBV4-2	-	-	TRBJ1-1	CASSQDGGVGTEAFF	TGTGCCAGCAGCCAAGATGGAGGGGTGGGAACTGAAGCTTTCTTT
TRBV11-2	-	-	TRBJ2-1	CASSLEVAGEDEQFF	TGTGCCAGCAGCTTAGAGGTGGCAGGTGAGGATGAGCAGTTCTTC
TRBV29-1	-	-	TRBJ2-1	CSVEGASSYNEQFF	TGCAGCGTTGAGGGAGCCAGCTCCTACAATGAGCAGTTCTTC
TRBV5-1	-	-	TRBJ2-7	CASSLGAFYEQYF	TGCGCCAGCAGCTTGGGGGCGTTCTACGAGCAGTACTTC
TRBV20-1	-	-	TRBJ2-7	CSASGLNEQYF	TGCAGTGCTAGCGGTCTGAACGAGCAGTACTTC
TRBV5-6	-	-	TRBJ2-6	CASSLPLSGSGANVLTF	TGTGCCAGCAGCTTGCCACTTTCTGGCTCTGGGGCCAACGTCCTGACTTTC
TRBV19	-	-	TRBJ2-1	CASSVQASSYNEQFF	TGTGCCAGTAGTGTACAGGCGAGCTCCTACAATGAGCAGTTCTTC
TRBV6-5	-	-	TRBJ1-3	CASSYGAPHSGNTIYF	TGTGCCAGCAGTTACGGGGCACCTCACTCTGGAAACACCATATATTTT
TRBV27	-	-	TRBJ1-1	CASSLSGGWNTEAFF	TGTGCCAGCAGTTTATCCGGGGGCTGGAACACTGAAGCTTTCTTT
TRBV14	-	-	TRBJ1-2	CASSPLWRDGKAYGYTF	TGTGCCAGCAGCCCGTTATGGCGGGACGGCAAGGCATATGGCTACACCTTC
TRBV5-6	-	TRBD1	TRBJ1-4	CASSLSPGQPALVKLFF	TGTGCCAGCAGCTTATCTCCGGGACAGCCAGCGTTAGTGAAACTGTTTTTT
TRBV4-2	-	TRBD1	TRBJ1-5	CASSQDRGDQPQHF	TGTGCCAGCAGCCAAGACAGGGGGGATCAGCCCCAGCATTTT
TRBV4-3	-	TRBD1	TRBJ1-1	CASSPSPGQGFTEAFF	TGCGCCAGCAGCCCCTCCCCCGGACAGGGTTTTACTGAAGCTTTCTTT